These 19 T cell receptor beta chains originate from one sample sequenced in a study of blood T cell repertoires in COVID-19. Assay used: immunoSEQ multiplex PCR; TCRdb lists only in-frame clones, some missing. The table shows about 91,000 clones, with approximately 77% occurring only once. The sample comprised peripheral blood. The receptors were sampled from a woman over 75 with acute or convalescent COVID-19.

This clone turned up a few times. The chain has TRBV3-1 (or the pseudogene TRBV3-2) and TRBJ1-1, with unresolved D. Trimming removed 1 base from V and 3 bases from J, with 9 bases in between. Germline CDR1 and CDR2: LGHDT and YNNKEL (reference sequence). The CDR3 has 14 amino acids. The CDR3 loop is CASSQVGGYTEAFF. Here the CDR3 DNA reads TGTGCCAGCAGCCAAGTCGGAGGGTACACTGAAGCTTTCTTT.

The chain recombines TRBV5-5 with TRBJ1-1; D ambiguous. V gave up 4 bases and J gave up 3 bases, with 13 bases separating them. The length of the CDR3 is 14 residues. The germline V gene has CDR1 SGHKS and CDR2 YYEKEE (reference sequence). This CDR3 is CASSPTVYYTEAFF. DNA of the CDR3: TGTGCCAGCAGCCCCACAGTGTACTACACTGAAGCTTTCTTT.

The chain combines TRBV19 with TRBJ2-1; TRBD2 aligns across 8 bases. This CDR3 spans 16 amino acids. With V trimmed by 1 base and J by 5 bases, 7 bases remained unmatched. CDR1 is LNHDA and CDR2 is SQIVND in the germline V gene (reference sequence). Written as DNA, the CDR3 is TGTGCCAGTAGTATAGGAAGTAGCGGGACTCACAATGAGCAGTTCTTC. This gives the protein CASSIGSSGTHNEQFF.

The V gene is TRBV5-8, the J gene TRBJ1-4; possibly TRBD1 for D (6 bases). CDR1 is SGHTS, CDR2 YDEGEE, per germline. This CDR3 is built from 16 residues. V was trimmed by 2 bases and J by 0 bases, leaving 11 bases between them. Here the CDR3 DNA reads TGTGCCAGCAGCTTCGGACAGATTGCAACTAATGAAAAACTGTTTTTT. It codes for CASSFGQIATNEKLFF.

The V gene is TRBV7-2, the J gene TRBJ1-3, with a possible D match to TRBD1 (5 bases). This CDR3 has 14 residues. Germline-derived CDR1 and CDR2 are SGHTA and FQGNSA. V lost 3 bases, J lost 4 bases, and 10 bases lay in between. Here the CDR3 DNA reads TGTGCCAGCAGCTTTCAGACAGACGGAAACACCATATATTTT. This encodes CASSFQTDGNTIYF.

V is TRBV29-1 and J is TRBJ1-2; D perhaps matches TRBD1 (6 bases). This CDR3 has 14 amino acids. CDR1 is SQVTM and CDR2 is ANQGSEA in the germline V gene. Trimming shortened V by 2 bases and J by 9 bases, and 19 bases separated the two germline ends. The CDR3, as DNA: TGCAGCGTTGAATCCCACCCGGGGGGGCATAGCTACACCTTC. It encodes CSVESHPGGHSYTF.

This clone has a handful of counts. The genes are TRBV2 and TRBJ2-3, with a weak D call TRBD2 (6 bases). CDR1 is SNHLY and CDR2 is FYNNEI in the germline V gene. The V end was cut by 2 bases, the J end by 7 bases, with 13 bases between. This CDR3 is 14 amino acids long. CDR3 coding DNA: TGTGCCAGCAGTGAAACCCCTAGCGAGTATACGCAGTATTTT. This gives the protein CASSETPSEYTQYF.

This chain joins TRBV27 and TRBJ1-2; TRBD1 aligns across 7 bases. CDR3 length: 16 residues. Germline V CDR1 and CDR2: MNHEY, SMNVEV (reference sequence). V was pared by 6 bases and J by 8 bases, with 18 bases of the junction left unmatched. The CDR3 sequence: CASSPLPSTGVKGYTF. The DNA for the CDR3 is TGTGCCAGCAGCCCTCTCCCCTCTACAGGGGTAAAGGGCTACACCTTC.

DNA for the CDR3: TGTGCCAGCAGCTCGGGACTAGCGGGAGGGATCGGGGAGCTGTTTTTT. This encodes CASSSGLAGGIGELFF. The V gene is TRBV9, the J gene TRBJ2-2; 16 nucleotides agree with TRBD2. The V segment lost 4 bases and the J segment 7 bases; nucleotides outside the gene matches: 4. In germline, CDR1 is SGDLS, CDR2 YYNGEE. CDR3 length equals 16 residues.

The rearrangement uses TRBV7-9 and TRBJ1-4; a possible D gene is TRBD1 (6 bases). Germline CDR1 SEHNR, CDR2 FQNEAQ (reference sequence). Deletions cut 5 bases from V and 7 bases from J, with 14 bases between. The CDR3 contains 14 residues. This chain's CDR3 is CASSRRGLGEKLFF. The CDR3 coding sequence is TGTGCCAGCAGCCGGCGGGGGCTGGGTGAAAAACTGTTTTTT.

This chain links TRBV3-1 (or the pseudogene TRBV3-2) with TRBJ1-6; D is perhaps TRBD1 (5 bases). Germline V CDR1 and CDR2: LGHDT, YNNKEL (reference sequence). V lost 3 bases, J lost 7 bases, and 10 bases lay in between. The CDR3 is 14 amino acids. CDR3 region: CASSHRTRNSPLHF. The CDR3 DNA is TGTGCCAGCAGCCACCGGACAAGGAATTCACCCCTCCACTTT.

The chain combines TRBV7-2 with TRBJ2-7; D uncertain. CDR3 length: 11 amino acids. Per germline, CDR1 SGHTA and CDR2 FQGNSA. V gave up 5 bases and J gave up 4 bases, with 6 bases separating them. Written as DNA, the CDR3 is TGTGCCAGCAGCCGAGATTACGAGCAGTACTTC. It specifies CASSRDYEQYF.

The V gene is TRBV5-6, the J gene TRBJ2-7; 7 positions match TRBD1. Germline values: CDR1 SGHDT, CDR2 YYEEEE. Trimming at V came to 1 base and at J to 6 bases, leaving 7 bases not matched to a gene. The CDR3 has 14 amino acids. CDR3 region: CASSLFNRGIEQYF. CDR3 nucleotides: TGTGCCAGCAGCTTGTTTAACAGGGGTATCGAGCAGTACTTC.

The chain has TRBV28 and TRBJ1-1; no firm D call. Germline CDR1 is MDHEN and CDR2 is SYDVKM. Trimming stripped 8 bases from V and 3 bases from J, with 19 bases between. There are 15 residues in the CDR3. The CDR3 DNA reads TGTGCCAGCGTCCCAGGTGGCAGCCGTTACACTGAAGCTTTCTTT. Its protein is CASVPGGSRYTEAFF.

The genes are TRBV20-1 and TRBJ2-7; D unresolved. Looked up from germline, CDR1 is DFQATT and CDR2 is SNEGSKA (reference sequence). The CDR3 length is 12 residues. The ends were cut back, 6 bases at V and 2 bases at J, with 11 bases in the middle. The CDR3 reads CSASRDTYEQYF. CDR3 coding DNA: TGCAGTGCCAGTCGAGATACCTACGAGCAGTACTTC.

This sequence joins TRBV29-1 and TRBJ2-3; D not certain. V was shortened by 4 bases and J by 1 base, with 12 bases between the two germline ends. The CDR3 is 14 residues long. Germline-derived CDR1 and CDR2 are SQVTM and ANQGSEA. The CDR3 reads CSVAAPAGTDTQYF. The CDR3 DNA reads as TGCAGCGTTGCGGCCCCGGCGGGCACAGATACGCAGTATTTT.

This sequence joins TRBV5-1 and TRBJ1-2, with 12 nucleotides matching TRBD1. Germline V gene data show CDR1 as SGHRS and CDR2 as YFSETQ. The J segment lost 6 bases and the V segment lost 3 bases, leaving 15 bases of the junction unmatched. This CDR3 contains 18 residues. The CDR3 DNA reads TGCGCCAGCAGCTCCTTACTGGGACAGGGGGCTTCTGGTGATGGCTACACCTTC. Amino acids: CASSSLLGQGASGDGYTF.

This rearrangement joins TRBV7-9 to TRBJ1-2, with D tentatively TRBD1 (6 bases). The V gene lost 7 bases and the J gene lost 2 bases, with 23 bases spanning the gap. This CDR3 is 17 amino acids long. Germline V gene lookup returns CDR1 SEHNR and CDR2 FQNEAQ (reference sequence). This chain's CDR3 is CASIQATGWGPNYGYTF. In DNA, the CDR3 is TGTGCCAGCATCCAAGCAACAGGGTGGGGGCCAAACTATGGCTACACCTTC.

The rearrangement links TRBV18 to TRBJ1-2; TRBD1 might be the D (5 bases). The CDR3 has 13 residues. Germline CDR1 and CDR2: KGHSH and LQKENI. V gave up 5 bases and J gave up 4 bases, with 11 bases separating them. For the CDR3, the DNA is TGTGCCAGCTCAGCGACAGACTCCTATGGCTACACCTTC. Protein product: CASSATDSYGYTF.